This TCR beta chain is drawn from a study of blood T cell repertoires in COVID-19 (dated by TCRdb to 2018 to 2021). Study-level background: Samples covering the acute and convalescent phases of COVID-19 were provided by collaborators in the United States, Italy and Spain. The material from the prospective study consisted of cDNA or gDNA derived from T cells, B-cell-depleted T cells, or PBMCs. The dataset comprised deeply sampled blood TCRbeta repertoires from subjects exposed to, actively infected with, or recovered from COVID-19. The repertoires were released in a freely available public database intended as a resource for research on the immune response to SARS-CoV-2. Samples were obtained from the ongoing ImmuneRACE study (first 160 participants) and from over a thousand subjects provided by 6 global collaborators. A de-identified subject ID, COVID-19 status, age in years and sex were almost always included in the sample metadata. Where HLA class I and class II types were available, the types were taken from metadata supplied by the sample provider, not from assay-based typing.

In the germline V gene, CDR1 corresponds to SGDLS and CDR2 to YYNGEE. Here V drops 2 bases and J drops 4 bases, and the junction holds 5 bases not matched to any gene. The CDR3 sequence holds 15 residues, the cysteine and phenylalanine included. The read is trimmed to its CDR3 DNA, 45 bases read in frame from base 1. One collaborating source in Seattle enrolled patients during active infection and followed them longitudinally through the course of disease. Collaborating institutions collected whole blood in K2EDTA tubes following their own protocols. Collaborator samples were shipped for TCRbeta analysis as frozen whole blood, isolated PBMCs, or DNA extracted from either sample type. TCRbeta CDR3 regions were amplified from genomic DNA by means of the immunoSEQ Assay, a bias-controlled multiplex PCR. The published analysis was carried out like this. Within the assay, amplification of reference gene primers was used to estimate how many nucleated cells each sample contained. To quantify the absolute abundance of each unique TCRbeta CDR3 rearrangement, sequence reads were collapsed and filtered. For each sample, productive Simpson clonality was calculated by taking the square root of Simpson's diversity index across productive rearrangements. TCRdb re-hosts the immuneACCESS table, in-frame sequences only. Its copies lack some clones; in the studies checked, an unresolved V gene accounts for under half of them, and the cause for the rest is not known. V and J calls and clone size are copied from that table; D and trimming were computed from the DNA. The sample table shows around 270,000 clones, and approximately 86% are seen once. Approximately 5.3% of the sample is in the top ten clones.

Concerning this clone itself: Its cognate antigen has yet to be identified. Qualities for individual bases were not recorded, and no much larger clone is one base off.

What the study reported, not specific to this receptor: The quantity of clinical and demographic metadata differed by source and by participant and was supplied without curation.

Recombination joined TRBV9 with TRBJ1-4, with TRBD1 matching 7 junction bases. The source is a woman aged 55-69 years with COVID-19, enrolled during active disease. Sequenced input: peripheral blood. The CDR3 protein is CASSVGQTFNEKLFF. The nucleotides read TGTGCCAGCAGCGTGGGACAGACCTTTAATGAAAAACTGTTTTTT.